Listed below are T cell receptor beta chains from one sample, sequenced in a study of T cell responses to AZD1222 COVID-19 vaccine. Assay used: immunoSEQ multiplex PCR; TCRdb lists only in-frame clones, some missing. This sample has 100,000 to 150,000 clones, with 91% found just once. The material was peripheral blood, obtained 28 days after the second AZD1222 dose. These receptors were taken from an adult who received the AZD1222 COVID-19 vaccine. CDR3s include the opening cysteine and the closing phenylalanine or tryptophan. D genes are given only for firm matches. Size is stated for part of the rows, as once, few or many counts, or as a class when the clone is expanded.

v_gene	d_gene	abundance	j_gene	CDR3nt	CDR3aa
TRBV30	.	.	TRBJ1-6	TGTGCCTGGAGTGTTGGGGCGAATAATTCACCCCTCCACTTT	CAWSVGANNSPLHF
TRBV10-3	.	.	TRBJ1-5	TGTGCCATCAGTGAGTCTTCGGAGGCTCGGACCCAGCATTTT	CAISESSEARTQHF
TRBV27	TRBD2	.	TRBJ2-2	TGTGCCAGCAGAAGACTAGCGGGGGCCGGGGAGCTGTTTTTT	CASRRLAGAGELFF
TRBV6-5	.	.	TRBJ2-6	TGTGCCGGGGGAAGACAACTCTCTGGGGCCAACGTCCTGACTTTC	CAGGRQLSGANVLTF
TRBV9	TRBD1	.	TRBJ1-1	TGTGCCAGCAGCGTAGGAGGGGGGACAGGGGTTATGGGAACTGAAGCTTTCTTT	CASSVGGGTGVMGTEAFF
TRBV30	.	.	TRBJ2-5	TGTGCCTGGAATGGTGTGAGGGTGGAGACCCAGTACTTC	CAWNGVRVETQYF
TRBV5-1	TRBD1	.	TRBJ2-5	TGCGCCAGCACCTTGAACAGGGACAGGGCAGAGACCCAGTACTTC	CASTLNRDRAETQYF
TRBV27	TRBD1	once	TRBJ2-5	TGTGCCAGCAGGCCGGGACAGGGGGCAGGGGAGACCCAGTACTTC	CASRPGQGAGETQYF
TRBV4-1	TRBD2	.	TRBJ2-1	TGCGCCAGCAGCCGAGCTGGGGGGGATGAGCAGTTCTTC	CASSRAGGDEQFF
TRBV3-1/TRBV3-2	TRBD2	once	TRBJ2-3	TGTGCCAGCAGCCTTCTTCTAGCGGGAGTGGGAGATACGCAGTATTTT	CASSLLLAGVGDTQYF
TRBV28	.	.	TRBJ1-5	TGTGCCAGCAGTTTATCCTACGGACAGCATAGCAATCAGCCCCAGCATTTT	CASSLSYGQHSNQPQHF
TRBV27	.	.	TRBJ2-5	.	CASSSSDGQETQYF
TRBV6-5	.	.	TRBJ1-5	TGTGCCAGCAGTTTACAGGGAGGTAGCAATCAGCCCCAGCATTTT	CASSLQGGSNQPQHF
TRBV6-5	.	.	TRBJ1-2	TGTGCCAGCAGCCAACAGGGACTCATCCGCTATGGCTACACCTTC	CASSQQGLIRYGYTF
TRBV5-4	TRBD1	once	TRBJ1-1	TGTGCCAGCAGCTTGCAGGGGGTGAACACTGAAGCTTTCTTT	CASSLQGVNTEAFF
TRBV9	.	.	TRBJ2-3	TGTGCCAGCAGCGTAGGGACCACAGATACGCAGTATTTT	CASSVGTTDTQYF
TRBV10-1	.	.	TRBJ2-1	TGCGCCAGCAGTTCTTCTAGCGTTGGTGAGCAGTTCTTC	CASSSSSVGEQFF
TRBV3-1/TRBV3-2	.	.	TRBJ1-6	TGTGCCAGCAGCCAAGATTCAGGGCCGGCTTCACCCCTCCACTTT	CASSQDSGPASPLHF
TRBV7-9	.	.	TRBJ2-1	TGTGCCAGCAGCCCTTTCGGGACGGGGGTCTCCTACAATGAGCAGTTCTTC	CASSPFGTGVSYNEQFF
TRBV5-1	TRBD1	.	TRBJ2-7	TGCGCCAGCCGACAGGGGACCTCCTACGAGCAGTACTTC	CASRQGTSYEQYF
TRBV6-5	.	.	TRBJ2-3	TGTGCCAGCGAGCGGGTGGGCACAGATACGCAGTATTTT	CASERVGTDTQYF
TRBV2	.	few	TRBJ1-3	TGTGCCAGCAGTGGGAGTAACGTCCCCCAGGGGCCAATTTCTGGAAACACCATATATTTT	CASSGSNVPQGPISGNTIYF
TRBV28	.	few	TRBJ1-1	TGTGCCAGCAGCCCGGGTTGGGTGAACACTGAAGCTTTCTTT	CASSPGWVNTEAFF
TRBV5-1	TRBD1	.	TRBJ1-5	TGCGCCAGCAGCCGGACAGGGGAGGTTGGGCAGCCCCAGCATTTT	CASSRTGEVGQPQHF
TRBV5-6	.	.	TRBJ1-1	TGTGCCAGCAGCTTCGGACAGCCGAACACTGAAGCTTTCTTT	CASSFGQPNTEAFF
TRBV18	.	.	TRBJ2-2	TGTGCCAGCTCACCTTCAAATCCAGCGAACACCGGGGAGCTGTTTTTT	CASSPSNPANTGELFF
TRBV28	.	.	TRBJ1-4	TGTGCCAGCAGTCCGGTGTCAACTAATGAAAAACTGTTTTTT	CASSPVSTNEKLFF
TRBV6-5	.	.	TRBJ1-5	TGTGCCAGCAGTTACTCGATAGGTCAGCCCCAGCATTTT	CASSYSIGQPQHF
TRBV7-3	.	.	TRBJ2-1	TGTGCCAGCAGCCCATCCCTCGGGGACTCTTTCAATGAGCAGTTCTTC	CASSPSLGDSFNEQFF
TRBV5-4	TRBD2	.	TRBJ2-2	TGTGCCAGCAGCTTGCTCGCGGGGGGTAACACCGGGGAGCTGTTTTTT	CASSLLAGGNTGELFF
TRBV4-1	.	.	TRBJ1-2	TGCGCCAGCAGCCACGAACGGACCGGCAACTATGGCTACACCTTC	CASSHERTGNYGYTF
TRBV7-2	TRBD2	.	TRBJ2-1	TGTGCCAGCAGCTTTACTAGCGGGAGGCTGAGAAATGAGCAGTTCTTC	CASSFTSGRLRNEQFF
TRBV9	TRBD1	.	TRBJ2-4	TGTGCCAGCAGCGTAGACAGGGGGCTCGACATTCAGTACTTC	CASSVDRGLDIQYF
TRBV12-3/TRBV12-4	.	.	TRBJ2-6	TGTGCCAGCAGTCCCTCTGGGGCCAACGTCCTGACTTTC	CASSPSGANVLTF
TRBV24-1	TRBD1	.	TRBJ1-2	TGTGCCACCAGTGGTCCTCCCGGGACAGGGGACCCCTGCTACACCTTC	CATSGPPGTGDPCYTF
TRBV7-2	TRBD2	.	TRBJ2-1	TGTGCCAGCAGTAGAGGCGGGAGTTTAAATGAGCAGTTCTTC	CASSRGGSLNEQFF
TRBV19	.	.	TRBJ2-5	TGTGCGACGGGCGGGGGCTTCCAAGAGACCCAGTACTTC	CATGGGFQETQYF
TRBV29-1	.	.	TRBJ2-7	TGCAGCGTTGAGGTCGGGGGCCGATACGAGCAGTACTTC	CSVEVGGRYEQYF
TRBV2	.	once	TRBJ1-1	TGTGCCAGCAGCGGTACAGGAAGGGACACTGAAGCTTTCTTT	CASSGTGRDTEAFF
TRBV7-9	.	.	TRBJ1-2	TGTGCCAGCAGCTTGGAGGACACTACGTTTGTACCCTATGGCTACACCTTC	CASSLEDTTFVPYGYTF
TRBV7-9	.	.	TRBJ1-1	TGTGCCAGCAGACAACAGGGACCTGAAGCTTTCTTT	CASRQQGPEAFF
TRBV30	.	.	TRBJ1-6	TGTGCCTGGACTCCGGCGATGGATTCACCCCTCCACTTT	CAWTPAMDSPLHF
TRBV10-2	TRBD1	.	TRBJ2-7	TGCGCCAGCACGCGGGACAGGGGATCCTACGAGCAGTACTTC	CASTRDRGSYEQYF